A single TCR beta chain is shown here with its context. Its antigen is undetermined. The source of the sample is a study of a mutant IDH1 vaccine in newly diagnosed glioma. The time point denotes: week 35, safety follow-up. Every vaccine dose comprised 300 ug of mutant IDH1 20-mer peptide plus topical imiquimod. Germline CDR1 MNHEY, CDR2 SMNVEV (reference sequence). The CDR3 has 13 amino acids. V trimming: 2 bases; J trimming: 8 bases; junction bases outside the gene matches: 0. Produced via immunoSEQ multiplex PCR; TCRdb's table is partial and in-frame only. Among approximately 50,000 clones listed, roughly 90% were seen once.

The sample consisted of PBMCs, taken from a glioma patient whose treatment included an IDH1 peptide vaccine. The TCR originated in a man in his forties or fifties with glioma. The chain uses TRBV27 and TRBJ1-2, with TRBD1 identical over 12 bases. The CDR3 loop reads CASSLGTGGGYTF. CDR3 DNA: TGTGCCAGCAGTTTAGGGACAGGGGGCGGCTACACCTTC.